This T cell receptor (beta chain) was captured by sequencing in a study of blood T cell repertoires in COVID-19. Across the study: Collection of acute and convalescent COVID-19 samples took place in the United States, Italy and Spain. Nucleic acid was either cDNA or gDNA, and it came from T cells, B-cell-depleted T cells, or PBMCs.

Original analysis: Counts of nucleated cells, estimated from reference gene primer amplification, were obtained. The table came from immunoSEQ multiplex PCR; TCRdb's copy has only in-frame clones and leaves some out. Clone size and the V and J calls come from that table; the DNA yielded D and trimming. The sample lists about 50,000 clones, approximately 84% occurring once. Germline trimming cut 5 bases from V and 0 bases from J; bases unmatched to any gene: 8. The CDR3 sequence is 15 residues long. Looked up from germline, CDR1 is SQVTM and CDR2 is ANQGSEA. Source material: peripheral blood. The chain has TRBV29-1 and TRBJ1-2; 8 bases line up with TRBD1. The sequence came from a human donor with active COVID-19. The donor label of this sample is uncertain. DNA for the CDR3: TGCAGCGTTACCGGGACAGGCCATCCTAACTATGGCTACACCTTC. It yields the protein CSVTGTGHPNYGYTF.